This T cell receptor beta chain was captured by sequencing in a study of blood T cell repertoires in COVID-19. On the study more broadly: PBMCs, B-cell-depleted T cells, or T cells provided the cDNA or gDNA that made up the material.

As processed by the authors: It was from reference gene primer amplification that nucleated cell counts were estimated. The data were produced by immunoSEQ multiplex PCR, yet TCRdb's version contains in-frame clones alone and is incomplete. The V and J calls and clone size come from that table; D and trimming were worked out from the DNA. Of 250,000 to 350,000 clones detected, over 70% appear once; the ten largest clones hold approximately 1.2%. The CDR3 is made up of 14 amino acids. Germline V lookup: CDR1 SGHNT, CDR2 YENEEA. The V and J ends lost 5 bases and 3 bases respectively, with 13 bases between them.

The TCR comes from a woman aged 50 to 60 with acute or convalescent COVID-19. Sequencing input: peripheral blood. This chain links TRBV11-3 with TRBJ1-1; TRBD1 is a possible D gene (6 bases). In DNA form, the CDR3 reads TGTGCCAGCAGCCAAGCAGGGGCCGACACTGAAGCTTTCTTT. Encoded protein: CASSQAGADTEAFF.